The 26 T cell receptor beta chains reported below all come from one sample, sequenced in a study. TCRdb itself ran the reads through MiXCR, one entry per CDR3 protein. Among approximately 3,500 distinct CDR3 sequences listed, 9.8% were seen once. Sequenced input: CD4+ T cells from synovial fluid. All receptors derive from a human donor with rheumatoid arthritis.

This clonotype was found many times. The chain joins TRBV7-2 to TRBJ1-4; TRBD1 is a possible D gene (5 bases). Trimming cost V 1 base and J 9 bases, with 15 bases left between them. The CDR3 loop spans 15 amino acids. Per the germline V gene, CDR1 is SGHTA and CDR2 is FQGNSA. CDR3 protein: CASSLVAEGNKKLFF. CDR3 sequence (DNA): TGTGCCAGCAGCTTAGTTGCAGAGGGGAATAAAAAACTGTTTTTT.

This clonotype has a count of ten or more. The chain has TRBV18 and TRBJ1-2, with D possibly being TRBD1 (6 bases). Trimming pared 1 base from V and 8 bases from J, leaving 11 bases between. This CDR3 contains 13 residues. The V gene's germline CDR1 is KGHSH and CDR2 LQKENI. CDR3 sequence (DNA): TGTGCCAGCTCACCACGCGCAGGGGAGGGCTACACCTTC. Its translation: CASSPRAGEGYTF.

By its share, this clonotype is medium-sized. The chain carries TRBV9 and TRBJ2-2; D gene unclear. Trimming took 0 bases from V and 5 from J, leaving 5 bases between them. From germline, CDR1 is SGDLS and CDR2 YYNGEE. This CDR3 comprises 13 residues. This CDR3 is CASSVDLTGELFF. CDR3 DNA sequence: TGTGCCAGCAGCGTAGACTTGACCGGGGAGCTGTTTTTT.

This clonotype showed up many times. The rearrangement uses TRBV7-2 and TRBJ2-6; D is undetermined. V was trimmed by 0 bases and J by 4 bases, leaving 7 bases between them. Germline V gene sequence: CDR1 SGHTA, CDR2 FQGNSA. The CDR3 runs 15 residues. The DNA of the CDR3 is TGTGCCAGCAGCTTAGCAGGTCAAGGGGCCAACGTCCTGACTTTC. Translating it yields CASSLAGQGANVLTF.

This clonotype was found many times. V is TRBV20-1 and J is TRBJ1-2, with TRBD1 identical over 10 bases. The CDR3 totals 13 residues. Trimming cost V 6 bases and J 7 bases; bases outside gene matches: 8. Looked up from germline, CDR1 is DFQATT and CDR2 is SNEGSKA (reference sequence). The CDR3: CSATPGQGSGYTF. The CDR3 nucleotides are TGCAGTGCGACACCGGGACAGGGGTCTGGCTACACCTTC.

This clonotype counts as medium-sized. This sequence joins TRBV20-1 and TRBJ2-7; TRBD1 might be the D (6 bases). The CDR3 consists of 14 residues. The V gene lost 6 bases and the J gene lost 0 bases, with 15 bases spanning the gap. Germline loops: CDR1 DFQATT, CDR2 SNEGSKA (reference sequence). The CDR3: CSAPGQPASYEQYF. The CDR3 nucleotides read TGCAGTGCGCCAGGACAGCCGGCCTCCTACGAGCAGTACTTC.

This clonotype came up many times. The rearrangement joins TRBV20-1 to TRBJ2-1, with 8 bases aligning to TRBD2. J gave up 1 base and V 5 bases, and 13 bases lay outside the gene matches. Germline CDR1 DFQATT, CDR2 SNEGSKA (reference sequence). This CDR3 spans 17 amino acids. The CDR3 nucleotides are TGCAGTGCTGTGCTCCTGGGACTAGAATTATCCTACAATGAGCAGTTCTTC. This sequence encodes CSAVLLGLELSYNEQFF.

This clonotype was recorded a few times. The chain employs TRBV4-2 and TRBJ2-7; 15 bases align to TRBD2. Trimming took 0 bases from V and 1 from J; bases not matched to a gene: 7. Germline-derived CDR1 and CDR2 are LGHNA and YNFKEQ. This CDR3 spans 19 amino acids. The CDR3, as DNA: TGTGCCAGCAGCCAAGACCCGGGACTAGCGGGAGGTTTATCCTACGAGCAGTACTTC. This sequence encodes CASSQDPGLAGGLSYEQYF.

Within the sample, this clonotype is medium-sized. The chain recombines TRBV29-1 with TRBJ1-4; D not resolved. V shed 5 bases and J shed 5 bases, with 18 bases lying between them. Germline V gene sequence: CDR1 SQVTM, CDR2 ANQGSEA. The CDR3 sequence is 15 residues long. CDR3 loop: CSVTEGTRANEKLFF. The CDR3 region has the DNA TGCAGCGTTACGGAGGGTACGAGGGCAAATGAAAAACTGTTTTTT. Using reference TRBV29-1 and TRBJ1-4 for the parts outside the CDR3, the full variable domain is SAVISQKPSRDICQRGTSLTIQCQVDSQVTMMFWYRQQPGQSLTLIATANQGSEATYESGFVIDKFPISRPNLTFSTLTVSNMSPEDSSIYLCSVTEGTRANEKLFFGSGTQLSVL.

This clonotype is labeled as medium-sized (0.01 to 0.1%). This CDR3 is CSAGGVEQFF. CDR3 in DNA: TGCAGCGCAGGGGGCGTTGAGCAGTTCTTC. The genes are TRBV20-1 and TRBJ2-1; TRBD1 agrees at 8 bases. Germline CDR1 DFQATT, CDR2 SNEGSKA (reference sequence). The CDR3 length is 10 residues.

The table lists this clonotype with many counts. The chain links TRBV6-2 or TRBV6-3 to TRBJ2-1, with D tentatively TRBD2 (5 bases). The CDR3 extends over 11 amino acids. Trimming removed 10 bases at V and 7 bases at J, with 11 bases between. Germline V gene data show CDR1 as MNHEY and CDR2 as SVGEGT. The CDR3 nucleotides read TGTGCCACCGTGGACTTTAATGAGCAGTTCTTC. Its translation: CATVDFNEQFF.

This clonotype is medium-sized (0.01 to 0.1%) within its sample. This chain uses TRBV20-1 with TRBJ1-4; D remains unclear. From germline, CDR1 is DFQATT and CDR2 SNEGSKA (reference sequence). V shed 3 bases and J shed 4 bases, with 9 bases lying between them. The CDR3 is made up of 13 amino acids. The CDR3 here is CSARGPYNEKLFF. CDR3 bases: TGCAGTGCTAGGGGCCCTTATAATGAAAAACTGTTTTTT.

This clonotype was observed many times. J is TRBJ2-1 and V is TRBV28; the D gene could be TRBD1 or TRBD2 (5 bases each). This CDR3 is 17 amino acids long. V lost 5 bases, J lost 0 bases, and 17 bases lay in between. CDR1 is MDHEN, CDR2 SYDVKM, per germline. This chain's CDR3 is CASSTQGRGGSYNEQFF. CDR3 DNA: TGTGCCAGCAGTACACAAGGTCGGGGCGGCTCCTACAATGAGCAGTTCTTC. The variable domain in full, completed from reference TRBV28 and TRBJ2-1, reads DVKVTQSSRYLVKRTGEKVFLECVQDMDHENMFWYRQDPGLGLRLIYFSYDVKMKEKGDIPEGYSVSREKKERFSLILESASTNQTSMYLCASSTQGRGGSYNEQFFGPGTRLTVL.

About this clonotype: It may be a read error: a sequence one base away is much more abundant. The chain links TRBV5-1 to TRBJ2-7, with D tentatively TRBD1 or TRBD2 (6 bases each). There are 15 residues in the CDR3. Germline CDR1 and CDR2: SGHRS and YFSETQ. The CDR3 DNA follows: TGCGCCAACAGCTTGGAGGGGGAGCCACCCTACGAGCAGTACTTC. Translated, it gives CANSLEGEPPYEQYF.

Comment on this clonotype: This sequence may be a read error, since a much larger clone differs from it by one base. The chain combines TRBV7-2 with TRBJ2-3; D is possibly TRBD1 (6 bases). The CDR3 runs to 15 residues. CDR1 is SGHTA and CDR2 is FQGNSA in the germline V gene. DNA for the CDR3: TGTGTCAGCAGCCTAGCATGGGGGCAGGATGATACGCAGTATTTT. Translated, it gives CVSSLAWGQDDTQYF.

This clonotype is medium-sized by share. The gene calls are TRBV7-9 and TRBJ1-1; D gene uncertain. This CDR3 has 14 amino acids. V gave up 4 bases and J gave up 1 base, with 10 bases separating them. From germline, CDR1 is SEHNR and CDR2 FQNEAQ (reference sequence). CDR3 residues: CASSYWTENTEAFF. The CDR3 DNA reads TGTGCCAGCAGCTATTGGACGGAGAACACTGAAGCTTTCTTT.

This clonotype was seen only a few times. This chain joins TRBV19 and TRBJ1-1; D may be TRBD1 (6 bases). The germline gives CDR1 LNHDA, CDR2 SQIVND (reference sequence). The germline V and J ends were trimmed by 5 bases and 7 bases, with 17 bases remaining between them. The CDR3 is 14 residues long. CDR3: CASSFGGGVDEAFF. The CDR3 region has the DNA TGTGCCAGTAGTTTCGGGGGCGGAGTGGATGAAGCTTTCTTT.

This clonotype is medium-sized within its sample. The chain carries TRBV20-1 and TRBJ2-3; no clear D gene. V lost 3 bases, J lost 0 bases, and 10 bases lay in between. Per the germline V gene, CDR1 is DFQATT and CDR2 is SNEGSKA (reference sequence). CDR3 length: 14 residues. CDR3 in DNA: TGCAGTGCTAGTCCCGCACGGAGCACAGATACGCAGTATTTT. Translating gives CSASPARSTDTQYF.

This clonotype is labeled as medium-sized (0.01 to 0.1%). V is TRBV20-1 and J is TRBJ1-4, with D hard to call. This CDR3 contains 11 residues. The germline V gene encodes CDR1 DFQATT and CDR2 SNEGSKA (reference sequence). V lost 7 bases to trimming and J lost 7 bases, with 10 bases between them. The CDR3 sequence is CSVPTFEKLFF. CDR3 sequence (DNA): TGCAGTGTCCCAACCTTTGAAAAACTGTTTTTT.

The chain is built from TRBV4-3 and TRBJ1-3; D uncertain. Trimming took 1 base from V and 0 from J, leaving 7 bases between them. This CDR3 has 15 residues. CDR1 is LGHNA and CDR2 is YSLEER in the germline V gene. Here the CDR3 DNA reads TGCGCCAGCAGCCAAGGGCGCCGCTCTGGAAACACCATATATTTT. Translation: CASSQGRRSGNTIYF.

This clonotype ranks as medium-sized (0.01 to 0.1%). A junction end diverges from the germline sequence, so it may reflect a read error. The rearrangement links TRBV20-1 to TRBJ2-7, with a tentative D call TRBD2 (6 bases). The CDR3 sequence is 12 residues long. The V gene's germline CDR1 is DFQATT and CDR2 SNEGSKA (reference sequence). The CDR3 DNA reads as TGTATAGCGGCCCGCAGCTCCTACGAGCAGTACTTC. This sequence encodes CIAARSSYEQYF.

In its sample, this clonotype was seen many times. The chain's CDR3 is CATSDTTLAGESTDTQYF. Here the CDR3 DNA reads TGTGCCACCAGTGATACCACACTAGCGGGAGAGAGCACAGATACGCAGTATTTT. The rearrangement joins TRBV24-1 to TRBJ2-3; 11 positions match TRBD2. Germline V lookup: CDR1 KGHDR, CDR2 SFDVKD. This CDR3 comprises 18 residues. V shed 3 bases, J shed 0 bases, and the junction held 7 bases outside the gene matches.

This clonotype is termed medium-sized. The rearrangement uses TRBV28 and TRBJ2-3; 8 bases fit TRBD1. Germline V gene lookup returns CDR1 MDHEN and CDR2 SYDVKM. V was clipped by 7 bases and J by 3 bases; unmatched bases: 12. The CDR3 has 16 residues. CDR3 residues: CASTMNRQGHTDTQYF. CDR3 coding DNA: TGTGCCAGCACCATGAATAGACAGGGGCATACAGATACGCAGTATTTT.

This clonotype was counted between two and nine times. The chain has TRBV5-6 and TRBJ1-4; D unresolved. Trimming took off 0 bases at V and 8 bases at J, with 5 bases between the two ends. The CDR3 runs to 12 residues. CDR1 is SGHDT and CDR2 is YYEEEE in the germline V gene. DNA for the CDR3: TGTGCCAGCAGCTTGGTCGGGGAAAAACTGTTTTTT. Translated, it gives CASSLVGEKLFF.

By share, this clonotype counts as large. The V gene is TRBV20-1, the J gene TRBJ2-7; 8 nucleotides line up with TRBD1. The CDR3 spans 14 residues. CDR1 DFQATT and CDR2 SNEGSKA come from the germline V gene (reference sequence). Trimming at V came to 4 bases and at J to 6 bases, leaving 11 bases not matched to a gene. CDR3 region: CSATGQVHSPEQYF. CDR3 in DNA: TGCAGTGCTACGGGACAGGTCCATTCCCCCGAGCAGTACTTC.

Within the sample, this clonotype is medium-sized. V gene TRBV5-5 combines with J gene TRBJ1-2; D unresolved. This CDR3 contains 16 residues. V was shortened by 4 bases and J by 2 bases, with 18 bases between the two germline ends. Germline V gene lookup returns CDR1 SGHKS and CDR2 YYEKEE (reference sequence). The CDR3, as DNA: TGTGCCAGCAGCGGAGGTCGCGGAAGCTTCAACTATGGCTACACCTTC. Its protein is CASSGGRGSFNYGYTF.